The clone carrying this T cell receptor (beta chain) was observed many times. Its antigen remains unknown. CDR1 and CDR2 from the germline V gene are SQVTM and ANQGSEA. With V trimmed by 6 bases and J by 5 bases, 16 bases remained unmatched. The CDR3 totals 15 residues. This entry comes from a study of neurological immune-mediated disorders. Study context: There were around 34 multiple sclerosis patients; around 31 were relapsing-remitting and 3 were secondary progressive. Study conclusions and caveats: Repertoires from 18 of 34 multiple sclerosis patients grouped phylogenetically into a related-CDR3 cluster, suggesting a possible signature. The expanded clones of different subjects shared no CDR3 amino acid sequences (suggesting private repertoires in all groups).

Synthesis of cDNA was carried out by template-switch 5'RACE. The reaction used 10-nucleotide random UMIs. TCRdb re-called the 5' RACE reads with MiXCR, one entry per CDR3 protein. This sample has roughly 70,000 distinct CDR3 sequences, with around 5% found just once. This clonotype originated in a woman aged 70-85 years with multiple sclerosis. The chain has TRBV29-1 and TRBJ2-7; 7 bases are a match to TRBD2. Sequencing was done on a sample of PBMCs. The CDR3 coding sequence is TGCAGCGTCTCCTCCCTAGGGGCTAGCGGCAACGAGCAGTACTTC. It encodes CSVSSLGASGNEQYF.